One sample yielded the 29 T cell receptor beta chains listed below, sequenced in a study of blood T cell repertoires in COVID-19 (TCRdb year 2020). The library was produced with the immunoSEQ multiplex PCR assay. The source is immuneACCESS, and TCRdb retained only in-frame sequences with V and J called. Part of the clones is not carried over; for the studies checked, unresolved V genes explain less than half of this, and the remainder is unexplained. The sample table holds 330,000 or so clones, of which about 87% were seen once. The leading ten clones occupy 9.5% to 10% of the sample. Sequences were obtained from peripheral blood. These receptors all stem from a young man with COVID-19, enrolled during active disease.

This sequence joins TRBV5-3 and TRBJ2-7, with TRBD2 matching 11 bases. TRBV5-3 is an ORF; its function is uncertain. The CDR3 loop spans 14 amino acids. V gave up 4 bases and J gave up 3 bases; unmatched junction bases: 3. The CDR3 DNA is TGTGCCAGAAGCCCCGGGACTAGCGGCTACGAGCAGTACTTC. This sequence encodes CARSPGTSGYEQYF.

The chain carries TRBV6-6 and TRBJ1-1; TRBD1 might be the D (6 bases). Germline CDR1 and CDR2: MNHNY and SVGAGI (reference sequence). The CDR3 runs 14 residues. Trimming removed 5 bases from V and 1 base from J, with 11 bases in between. The CDR3 region has the DNA TGTGCCAGCAGTCCTGACAGGTCGAACACTGAAGCTTTCTTT. It encodes CASSPDRSNTEAFF.

V is TRBV28 and J is TRBJ2-1, with TRBD1 matching over 8 bases. This CDR3 is built from 15 residues. From germline, CDR1 is MDHEN and CDR2 SYDVKM. J was trimmed by 3 bases and V by 5 bases; bases with no gene match: 6. The CDR3 coding sequence is TGTGCCAGCAGTCCCCGGACAGGGAACTACAATGAGCAGTTCTTC. Translation: CASSPRTGNYNEQFF.

The J gene is TRBJ2-2, the V gene TRBV7-3, with 8 bases lining up with TRBD2. CDR1 is SGHTA and CDR2 is FQGTGA in the germline V gene. Unmatched junction bases numbered 5, after V lost 5 bases and J lost 0 bases. The CDR3 covers 16 residues. The chain's CDR3 is CASSARSGANTGELFF. CDR3 sequence (DNA): TGTGCCAGCAGCGCCCGTAGCGGGGCGAACACCGGGGAGCTGTTTTTT.

The chain couples TRBV7-9 to TRBJ1-1, with TRBD1 identical over 11 bases. Germline assignment: CDR1 SEHNR and CDR2 FQNEAQ (reference sequence). The CDR3 consists of 13 residues. V trimming: 7 bases; J trimming: 7 bases; junction bases outside the gene matches: 5. CDR3 in amino acids: CASTHGTGGEAFF. CDR3 bases: TGTGCCAGCACCCATGGGACAGGGGGTGAAGCTTTCTTT. Looking up the rest from reference TRBV7-9 and TRBJ1-1 gives the full variable domain: DTGVSQNPRHKITKRGQNVTFRCDPISEHNRLYWYRQTLGQGPEFLTYFQNEAQLEKSRLLSDRFSAERPKGSFSTLEIQRTEQGDSAMYLCASTHGTGGEAFFGQGTRLTVV.

The gene calls are TRBV7-9 and TRBJ2-3; 9 bases line up with TRBD1. This CDR3 contains 15 residues. The V and J ends lost 3 bases and 1 base, in that order; junction bases with no gene match: 2. CDR1 SEHNR and CDR2 FQNEAQ come from the germline V gene (reference sequence). The CDR3 loop is CASSLGQGRTDTQYF. The CDR3 DNA reads as TGTGCCAGCAGCTTGGGACAGGGCCGCACAGATACGCAGTATTTT.

The genes are TRBV28 and TRBJ1-2; D ambiguous. The germline CDR1 and CDR2 sequences are MDHEN and SYDVKM. This CDR3 has 13 amino acids. Trimming pared 2 bases from V and 4 bases from J, leaving 8 bases between. The DNA for the CDR3 is TGTGCCAGCAGTTTAACAGTCGGCTATGGCTACACCTTC. It yields the protein CASSLTVGYGYTF.

The chain combines TRBV27 with TRBJ1-2, with 7 positions matching TRBD1. V was pared by 3 bases and J by 6 bases, with 4 bases of the junction left unmatched. The CDR3 is 13 amino acids. The V gene's germline CDR1 is MNHEY and CDR2 SMNVEV (reference sequence). Here the CDR3 reads CASSFRQGHGYTF. The CDR3 DNA sequence: TGTGCCAGCAGTTTCAGACAGGGTCATGGCTACACCTTC.

This clone was seen a handful of times. V and J are TRBV4-1 and TRBJ2-2, with TRBD2 matching 13 bases. The V segment lost 0 bases and the J segment 6 bases; nucleotides outside the gene matches: 1. CDR1 and CDR2 (germline): MGHRA, YSYEKL. The CDR3 has 16 amino acids. The CDR3: CASSQDGTSGAGELFF. The DNA of the CDR3 is TGCGCCAGCAGCCAAGACGGGACTAGCGGGGCCGGGGAGCTGTTTTTT.

This clone showed up just a few times. CDR3 sequence reads: CASSLEDRGQEQYF. The CDR3 nucleotides read TGCGCCAGCAGCTTGGAGGACAGGGGGCAAGAGCAGTACTTC. The chain employs TRBV5-1 and TRBJ2-7; 11 nucleotides agree with TRBD1. Per the germline V gene, CDR1 is SGHRS and CDR2 is YFSETQ. This CDR3 spans 14 amino acids. Losses at the gene ends were 0 bases for V and 7 bases for J; bases not matched to a gene: 3.

The genes are TRBV25-1 and TRBJ1-3; D gene uncertain. This CDR3 is built from 16 residues. Germline assignment: CDR1 MGHDK and CDR2 SYGVNS. V dropped 3 bases and J dropped 0 bases, with 12 bases sitting between them. The CDR3 loop is CASSEAAGPSGNTIYF. The DNA for the CDR3 is TGTGCCAGCAGTGAGGCGGCGGGCCCCTCTGGAAACACCATATATTTT.

The V call is TRBV2, the J call TRBJ1-1, with no clear D. Trimming cost V 6 bases and J 0 bases, with 11 bases left between them. This CDR3 has 14 amino acids. The germline gives CDR1 SNHLY, CDR2 FYNNEI. DNA of the CDR3: TGTGCCAGCAGCGAGGGTAGGCTGAACACTGAAGCTTTCTTT. Translation gives CASSEGRLNTEAFF.

The chain employs TRBV6-5 and TRBJ2-7; possibly TRBD2 for D (5 bases). CDR1 and CDR2 (germline): MNHEY, SVGAGI. This CDR3 is built from 14 residues. V was cut by 2 bases and J by 7 bases, with 15 bases left in between. The CDR3 DNA sequence: TGTGCCAGCAGTTACGATATCCGGGGTCGGGAGCAGTACTTC. The encoded protein is CASSYDIRGREQYF.

This chain joins TRBV29-1 and TRBJ1-3; possibly TRBD1 for D (6 bases). Germline loops: CDR1 SQVTM, CDR2 ANQGSEA. The V end lost 7 bases, the J end lost 0 bases, and 13 bases lay between the germline ends. The CDR3 loop spans 14 amino acids. In DNA form, the CDR3 reads TGCAGCGCGTCGGACAGCGTCTCTGGAAACACCATATATTTT. It encodes CSASDSVSGNTIYF.

V and J are TRBV15 and TRBJ2-3, with 10 positions matching TRBD2. The junction had 11 bases not matched to a gene; V was cut back by 3 bases and J by 5 bases. In germline, CDR1 is LNHNV, CDR2 YYDKDF (reference sequence). CDR3 length equals 17 residues. The CDR3 bases are TGTGCCACCAGCAGGGAGAAAGCGGGAGGGCCCGTAGATACGCAGTATTTT. Its translation: CATSREKAGGPVDTQYF. Complete variable domain (other parts from reference TRBV15 and TRBJ2-3): DAMVIQNPRYQVTQFGKPVTLSCSQTLNHNVMYWYQQKSSQAPKLLFHYYDKDFNNEADTPDNFQSRRPNTSFCFLDIRSPGLGDTAMYLCATSREKAGGPVDTQYFGPGTRLTVL.

This clone was detected only once. The chain has TRBV4-2 and TRBJ2-7; no firm D call. CDR1 and CDR2 from the germline V gene are LGHNA and YNFKEQ. V lost 4 bases to trimming and J lost 5 bases, with 24 bases between them. The CDR3 has 17 amino acids. CDR3 residues: CASSPSHGALGPHEQYF. The CDR3 DNA is TGTGCCAGCAGCCCAAGCCATGGTGCGCTAGGCCCCCACGAGCAGTACTTC.

The sample holds one count of this clone. The chain employs TRBV5-4 and TRBJ2-3, with 10 bases matching TRBD1. V dropped 4 bases and J dropped 3; count of bases not matched to a gene: 14. This CDR3 has 18 residues. The germline V gene encodes CDR1 SGHNT and CDR2 YYREEE (reference sequence). The CDR3 reads CASSVGASGTGVTDTQYF. CDR3 DNA: TGTGCCAGCAGCGTGGGAGCTTCCGGGACAGGGGTAACAGATACGCAGTATTTT.

The chain has TRBV12-3 or TRBV12-4 and TRBJ1-1, with TRBD1 as a possible D gene (6 bases). This CDR3 has 12 amino acids. V shed 7 bases and J shed 11 bases, with 17 bases lying between them. CDR3 residues: CASNDRLYGAFF. In DNA, the CDR3 is TGTGCCAGCAACGACAGGTTATATGGGGCTTTCTTT.

V and J are TRBV6-5 and TRBJ2-7, with a weak D call TRBD1 (5 bases). V lost 6 bases to trimming and J lost 0 bases, with 15 bases between them. Germline CDR1 and CDR2: MNHEY and SVGAGI. The CDR3 sequence is 15 residues long. CDR3 protein: CASSYQGFSSYEQYF. The DNA for the CDR3 is TGTGCCAGCAGCTATCAGGGTTTCAGCTCCTACGAGCAGTACTTC.

The V call is TRBV11-2, the J call TRBJ1-5; 7 nucleotides agree with TRBD1. The ends lost 5 bases at V and 4 bases at J; junction bases unmatched: 5. This CDR3 region has 14 residues. From germline, CDR1 is SGHAT and CDR2 FQNNGV. The CDR3 loop is CASSLTGSNQPQHF. DNA for the CDR3: TGTGCCAGCAGCCTGACAGGGTCTAATCAGCCCCAGCATTTT.

The rearrangement joins TRBV28 to TRBJ1-2; D is undetermined. The length of the CDR3 is 11 residues. In germline, CDR1 is MDHEN, CDR2 SYDVKM. Deletions cut 7 bases from V and 1 base from J, with 4 bases between. In DNA form, the CDR3 reads TGTGCCAGCAACAATAACTATGGCTACACCTTC. It encodes CASNNNYGYTF.

This clone came up once. The rearrangement joins TRBV7-2 to TRBJ1-1, with D unresolved. Germline lookup yields CDR1 SGHTA and CDR2 FQGNSA. This CDR3 is built from 13 residues. V was cut by 2 bases and J by 2 bases, with 6 bases left in between. The DNA of the CDR3 is TGTGCCAGCAGCTTAACTCTAAACACTGAAGCTTTCTTT. Translating gives CASSLTLNTEAFF. The whole variable domain, remainder taken from reference TRBV7-2 and TRBJ1-1, is GAGVSQSPSNKVTEKGKDVELRCDPISGHTALYWYRQSLGQGLEFLIYFQGNSAPDKSGLPSDRFSAERTGGSVSTLTIQRTQQEDSAVYLCASSLTLNTEAFFGQGTRLTVV.

This chain links TRBV4-2 with TRBJ2-1; 7 positions match TRBD2. Germline values: CDR1 LGHNA, CDR2 YNFKEQ. The CDR3 covers 16 residues. The J segment lost 2 bases and the V segment lost 1 base, leaving 5 bases of the junction unmatched. The CDR3 DNA follows: TGTGCCAGCAGCCAAGTCAGCGGGACGACCTACAATGAGCAGTTCTTC. It codes for CASSQVSGTTYNEQFF.

The rearrangement uses TRBV7-3 and TRBJ1-1; 7 bases fit TRBD1. CDR3 length: 13 residues. Germline V gives CDR1 SGHTA, CDR2 FQGTGA. The junction had 4 bases not matched to a gene; V was cut back by 9 bases and J by 0 bases. The CDR3 spells CASRDRMNTEAFF. The DNA of the CDR3 is TGTGCCAGTCGGGACAGAATGAACACTGAAGCTTTCTTT.

V and J are TRBV6-5 and TRBJ1-2; D is uncertain. The CDR3 contains 16 residues. The V end was cut by 4 bases, the J end by 5 bases, with 20 bases between. CDR1 and CDR2 (germline): MNHEY, SVGAGI. DNA for the CDR3: TGTGCCAGCAGTTCCCTTTCAGGTGCTGTAGATTATGGCTACACCTTC. Amino acids: CASSSLSGAVDYGYTF.

The chain employs TRBV7-2 and TRBJ2-3, with 8 positions matching TRBD1. The trim removed 2 bases at V and 6 bases at J, leaving 7 bases unmatched. This CDR3 is 15 amino acids long. Germline lookup yields CDR1 SGHTA and CDR2 FQGNSA. For the CDR3, the DNA is TGTGCCAGCAGCTTAATTCCAGGGGGCGGGGATACGCAGTATTTT. Protein product: CASSLIPGGGDTQYF.

The rearrangement uses TRBV7-2 and TRBJ1-2, with D perhaps TRBD1 (6 bases). From germline, CDR1 is SGHTA and CDR2 FQGNSA. V lost 4 bases to trimming and J lost 2 bases, with 11 bases between them. The CDR3 has 14 amino acids. CDR3: CASSSRTVNYGYTF. The CDR3 DNA sequence: TGTGCCAGCAGCTCTCGGACAGTGAACTATGGCTACACCTTC.

V and J are TRBV5-4 and TRBJ2-7, with TRBD2 identical over 8 bases. Germline trimming cut 3 bases from V and 5 bases from J; bases unmatched to any gene: 7. Germline V gene sequence: CDR1 SGHNT, CDR2 YYREEE (reference sequence). The CDR3 loop spans 14 amino acids. DNA for the CDR3: TGTGCCAGCAGCTCGGGGACTAGAATCCACGAGCAGTACTTC. It encodes CASSSGTRIHEQYF.

This chain uses TRBV7-2 with TRBJ1-2; D might be TRBD1 (5 bases). Germline lookup yields CDR1 SGHTA and CDR2 FQGNSA. This CDR3 contains 15 residues. With 5 bases removed from V and 5 bases from J, the gap between germline ends came to 18 bases. The CDR3 coding sequence is TGTGCCAGCAGCCCTGGCGGGGGAGTGGGGTATGGCTACACCTTC. As protein: CASSPGGGVGYGYTF.